This T cell receptor (beta chain) was documented in a study of T cell responses to AZD1222 COVID-19 vaccine. General study findings and limits: Two AZD1222 administrations were followed by greater Spike-specific TCR breadth and depth. Donors, mostly white British, included more females; clonal diversity was possibly underestimated.

Notes on this clone: Its antigen is as yet unknown.

The protocol was immunoSEQ multiplex PCR, while the TCRdb copy is restricted to in-frame clones and leaves out a portion. The sample consists of approximately 150,000 clones, approximately 95% of them appearing once. Here the sequenced sample was peripheral blood, taken on day 0 of MenACWY control vaccination. The origin of this receptor is an adult in good health.

In nucleotides, the CDR3 is TGTGCCAGCAGTTTCTTCCTGAACACTGAAGCTTTCTTT. It is translated as CASSFFLNTEAFF. V is TRBV12-3 or TRBV12-4 and J is TRBJ1-1; D gene unclear. CDR3 length equals 13 residues. The germline V and J ends were trimmed by 3 bases and 0 bases, with 5 bases remaining between them.